The 27 T cell receptor beta chains below all came from one sample that was sequenced in a study of blood T cell repertoires in COVID-19. Only in-frame clones appear in the TCRdb table, and some are missing; sequencing was by immunoSEQ multiplex PCR. The repertoire holds 150,000 to 200,000 clones, with roughly nine tenths as singletons. Sequenced input: peripheral blood. The source of these receptors is a woman aged 70-85 years with acute or convalescent COVID-19.

Comment on this clone: Germline and junction disagree at one end, which may indicate a read error. The chain couples TRBV2 to TRBJ1-6; 7 bases map to TRBD1. The CDR3 totals 14 residues. Germline CDR1 is SNHLY and CDR2 is FYNNEI. The CDR3 bases are TGTGCCAGCAGTGTGCGACAGGGAGTTTCACCCCCCCACTTT. Translation: CASSVRQGVSPPHF.

V usage is TRBV15 and J usage is TRBJ2-5; TRBD2 agrees at 10 bases. The CDR3 runs to 14 residues. The V and J ends lost 3 bases and 4 bases, in that order; junction bases with no gene match: 2. CDR1 is LNHNV, CDR2 YYDKDF, per germline (reference sequence). In DNA, the CDR3 is TGTGCCACCAGCAGGGGACTAGCGACAGAGACCCAGTACTTC. It encodes CATSRGLATETQYF.

The chain uses TRBV11-2 and TRBJ1-4, with 7 bases matching TRBD1. CDR1 and CDR2 from the germline V gene are SGHAT and FQNNGV. V dropped 5 bases and J dropped 5; count of bases not matched to a gene: 8. The CDR3 loop spans 15 amino acids. DNA of the CDR3: TGTGCCAGCAGCCGCCTGGGACAGTCAAATGAAAAACTGTTTTTT. This translates into CASSRLGQSNEKLFF.

This clone was counted ten times or more. The J gene is TRBJ1-2, the V gene TRBV28; D is unclear. The CDR3 sequence is 15 residues long. Germline V gene lookup returns CDR1 MDHEN and CDR2 SYDVKM. V dropped 3 bases and J dropped 7 bases, with 18 bases sitting between them. CDR3 nucleotide sequence: TGTGCCAGCAGTTTTCGAGGGCTGGAAGGTACTGGCTACACCTTC. It translates to CASSFRGLEGTGYTF.

This chain uses TRBV10-2 with TRBJ1-2; D perhaps matches TRBD1 (6 bases). Per the germline V gene, CDR1 is WSHSY and CDR2 is SAAADI. V was shortened by 2 bases and J by 7 bases, with 17 bases between the two germline ends. The CDR3 extends over 15 amino acids. CDR3 protein: CASSEQQGLPRGYTF. The CDR3 DNA is TGCGCCAGCAGTGAGCAACAGGGCCTTCCTCGTGGCTACACCTTC.

The V call is TRBV19, the J call TRBJ1-2; 9 bases align to TRBD1. The V gene's germline CDR1 is LNHDA and CDR2 SQIVND (reference sequence). The CDR3 sequence is 16 residues long. V shed 5 bases, J shed 3 bases, and the junction held 10 bases outside the gene matches. CDR3 in amino acids: CASSGAGTGLYYGYTF. In DNA form, the CDR3 reads TGTGCCAGTAGTGGAGCCGGGACAGGGTTGTACTATGGCTACACCTTC.

This clone was observed once. V and J are TRBV5-4 and TRBJ1-3; the D gene is possibly TRBD1 (5 bases). The germline gives CDR1 SGHNT, CDR2 YYREEE (reference sequence). V was clipped by 4 bases and J by 4 bases, with 18 bases between them. CDR3 length: 16 residues. CDR3: CASSSGRGGAGNTIYF. The CDR3 coding sequence is TGTGCCAGCAGCAGCGGACGGGGGGGAGCCGGAAACACCATATATTTT.

The chain uses TRBV19 and TRBJ2-1; a weak D match, TRBD2 (6 bases). V was pared by 10 bases and J by 4 bases, with 11 bases between. CDR3 length: 12 amino acids. In germline, CDR1 is LNHDA, CDR2 SQIVND (reference sequence). DNA for the CDR3: TGTGCCACCCGCGGGGTGTACAATGAGCAGTTCTTC. Translation: CATRGVYNEQFF.

J is TRBJ2-1 and V is TRBV27, with 14 bases matching TRBD2. CDR1 is MNHEY, CDR2 SMNVEV, per germline (reference sequence). V lost 7 bases and J lost 6; bases outside the gene matches: 8. The CDR3 extends over 16 amino acids. CDR3 sequence (DNA): TGTGCCAGCAATAGAGGAGGACTAGCGGGGGGCAATGAGCAGTTCTTC. It is translated as CASNRGGLAGGNEQFF.

The rearrangement uses TRBV5-8 and TRBJ2-3; possible D gene TRBD2, 7 bases. V was shortened by 1 base and J by 2 bases, with 11 bases between the two germline ends. The germline CDR1 and CDR2 sequences are SGHTS and YDEGEE. The CDR3 runs 15 residues. As DNA, the CDR3 is TGTGCCAGCAGCTTGATAGGGGGGGCCACAGATACGCAGTATTTT. It encodes CASSLIGGATDTQYF.

The V gene is TRBV5-1, the J gene TRBJ2-7; possibly TRBD2 for D (5 bases). The CDR3 is made up of 11 amino acids. V lost 0 bases and J 7 bases, leaving 5 bases between the germline ends. Germline assignment: CDR1 SGHRS and CDR2 YFSETQ. The CDR3 is CASSLGGEQYF. As DNA, the CDR3 is TGCGCCAGCAGCTTGGGAGGGGAGCAGTACTTC.

The V gene is TRBV3-1 (or the pseudogene TRBV3-2), the J gene TRBJ1-2; unclear D gene. With 4 bases removed from V and 4 bases from J, the gap between germline ends came to 7 bases. Per germline, CDR1 LGHDT and CDR2 YNNKEL (reference sequence). The CDR3 is 12 amino acids. The CDR3 DNA is TGTGCCAGCAGCCGGACTGGCTATGGCTACACCTTC. Its protein is CASSRTGYGYTF.

The chain combines TRBV2 with TRBJ1-2; D call uncertain. Trimming shortened V by 3 bases and J by 4 bases, and 9 bases separated the two germline ends. This CDR3 contains 13 residues. Germline V lookup: CDR1 SNHLY, CDR2 FYNNEI. CDR3 nucleotide sequence: TGTGCCAGCAGTGATGGCCAGGTCTATGGCTACACCTTC. Protein sequence: CASSDGQVYGYTF. The whole variable domain, remainder taken from reference TRBV2 and TRBJ1-2, is EPEVTQTPSHQVTQMGQEVILRCVPISNHLYFYWYRQILGQKVEFLVSFYNNEISEKSEIFDDQFSVERPDGSNFTLKIRSTKLEDSAMYFCASSDGQVYGYTFGSGTRLTVV.

The V gene is TRBV12-5, the J gene TRBJ2-3; 9 bases map to TRBD1. From germline, CDR1 is LGHNT and CDR2 FRNRAP. The CDR3 is 16 residues long. V gave up 3 bases and J gave up 4 bases; unmatched junction bases: 8. CDR3 nucleotide sequence: TGTGCTAGTGGTTTCTGGGACAGGGTGGGGGCAGATACGCAGTATTTT. Translation: CASGFWDRVGADTQYF.

J is TRBJ2-1 and V is TRBV3-1 (or the pseudogene TRBV3-2); TRBD1 agrees at 9 bases. Trimming cost V 4 bases and J 6 bases; bases outside gene matches: 4. The CDR3 length is 14 residues. CDR1 is LGHDT, CDR2 YNNKEL, per germline (reference sequence). DNA of the CDR3: TGTGCCAGCAGCCTCCGGGACAGGGCCAATGAGCAGTTCTTC. It specifies CASSLRDRANEQFF.

The rearrangement uses TRBV24-1 and TRBJ2-7; 8 nucleotides match TRBD1. V shed 5 bases and J 5 bases; nucleotides not matched to a gene: 7. Germline assignment: CDR1 KGHDR and CDR2 SFDVKD. CDR3 length: 14 amino acids. DNA for the CDR3: TGTGCCACCAGTGCCGCCGGACAGGGCAACGAGCAGTACTTC. It translates to CATSAAGQGNEQYF.

The DNA for the CDR3 is TGTGCCAGCTCACCCAATCTCGGGGACACCGGGGAGCTGTTTTTT. It encodes CASSPNLGDTGELFF. The chain recombines TRBV18 with TRBJ2-2; a possible D gene is TRBD2 (5 bases). This CDR3 is 15 amino acids long. From germline, CDR1 is KGHSH and CDR2 LQKENI. The ends were cut back, 3 bases at V and 3 bases at J, with 11 bases in the middle.

This chain joins TRBV27 and TRBJ2-7, with TRBD1 as a possible D gene (5 bases). Germline V gene sequence: CDR1 MNHEY, CDR2 SMNVEV (reference sequence). With 7 bases removed from V and 2 bases from J, the gap between germline ends came to 15 bases. CDR3 size: 14 residues. CDR3 DNA sequence: TGTGCCAGCATTACCTTTTGCAGGGCCTACGAGCAGTACTTC. Translation: CASITFCRAYEQYF.

This clone came up a few times. V is TRBV7-9 and J is TRBJ1-5; D not certain. The CDR3 loop spans 14 amino acids. Per the germline V gene, CDR1 is SEHNR and CDR2 is FQNEAQ (reference sequence). V was clipped by 4 bases and J by 2 bases, with 9 bases between them. The DNA for the CDR3 is TGTGCCAGCAGCTGGGGTAGCGGCAATCAGCCCCAGCATTTT. This encodes CASSWGSGNQPQHF.

The chain combines TRBV6-5 with TRBJ1-1, with D unresolved. Trimming removed 5 bases from V and 0 bases from J, with 7 bases in between. CDR1 is MNHEY and CDR2 is SVGAGI in the germline V gene. The CDR3 is 13 amino acids. The chain's CDR3 is CASSTQMNTEAFF. CDR3 DNA sequence: TGTGCCAGCAGTACACAAATGAACACTGAAGCTTTCTTT.

The CDR3 sequence is CASSLFGNQETQYF. For the CDR3, the DNA is TGTGCCAGCAGCCTTTTCGGTAACCAAGAGACCCAGTACTTC. The chain has TRBV7-2 and TRBJ2-5; D remains ambiguous. V lost 5 bases and J lost 0, with 10 bases in between. CDR1 SGHTA and CDR2 FQGNSA come from the germline V gene. This CDR3 contains 14 residues.

This chain connects TRBV29-1 to TRBJ2-7; possible D gene TRBD2, 5 bases. The CDR3 spans 13 residues. Looked up from germline, CDR1 is SQVTM and CDR2 is ANQGSEA. Trimming cost V 5 bases and J 0 bases, with 11 bases left between them. The CDR3 DNA follows: TGCAGCGTTTCGGTGGGGAGCTCCTACGAGCAGTACTTC. Its protein is CSVSVGSSYEQYF.

This clone was counted between two and nine times. CDR3 sequence: CASSLRSAYEQYF. For the CDR3, the DNA is TGTGCCAGCAGTTTAAGGAGCGCCTACGAGCAGTACTTC. The chain carries TRBV12-3 or TRBV12-4 and TRBJ2-7, with D hard to call. The CDR3 has 13 amino acids. The germline V and J ends were trimmed by 2 bases and 2 bases, with 7 bases remaining between them.

The chain links TRBV28 to TRBJ1-4; 8 bases line up with TRBD1. Per germline, CDR1 MDHEN and CDR2 SYDVKM. Germline trimming cut 2 bases from V and 7 bases from J; bases unmatched to any gene: 12. The CDR3 sequence is 17 residues long. CDR3 in DNA: TGTGCCAGCAGTTTAATCCCCAGGGGGCTGGATGGTGAAAAACTGTTTTTT. It encodes CASSLIPRGLDGEKLFF.

The chain combines TRBV9 with TRBJ2-3; D is undetermined. Trimming pared 0 bases from V and 1 base from J, leaving 9 bases between. There are 15 residues in the CDR3. Germline CDR1 SGDLS, CDR2 YYNGEE. The CDR3 DNA sequence: TGTGCCAGCAGCGTAGTAGGCAGCGGCACAGATACGCAGTATTTT. This translates into CASSVVGSGTDTQYF.

The chain has TRBV12-5 and TRBJ1-5; D ambiguous. The V and J ends lost 2 bases and 2 bases respectively, with 10 bases between them. Germline-derived CDR1 and CDR2 are LGHNT and FRNRAP. The CDR3 covers 15 residues. CDR3 in DNA: TGTGCTAGTGGTTTGAACAGCATGGGCAATCAGCCCCAGCATTTT. It is translated as CASGLNSMGNQPQHF.

The chain recombines TRBV28 with TRBJ1-2; no clear D. The CDR3 runs 13 residues. V shed 6 bases and J shed 6 bases, with 14 bases lying between them. Germline loops: CDR1 MDHEN, CDR2 SYDVKM. CDR3 in DNA: TGTGCCAGCAGCGCGGGGTTAAGCGATGGCTACACCTTC. As protein: CASSAGLSDGYTF.